These 3 T cell receptor beta chains were sequenced from one sample in a study of cytomegalovirus exposure and HLA in healthy donors. It was with 60 Vbeta and 13 Jbeta primers that the PCR ran. Only in-frame clones appear in the TCRdb table, and some are missing; sequencing was by immunoSEQ multiplex PCR. The sample's table shows approximately 120,000 clones. Sequencing was done on a sample of PBMCs. The origin of the receptors is a man under 40 in good health and CMV-seronegative.

The J gene is TRBJ2-1, the V gene TRBV2; unclear D gene. Germline CDR1 is SNHLY and CDR2 is FYNNEI. This CDR3 is built from 12 residues. V gave up 11 bases and J gave up 1 base, with 9 bases separating them. The CDR3 sequence: CAGQKSYNEQFF. CDR3 DNA sequence: TGTGCCGGGCAGAAATCCTACAATGAGCAGTTCTTC.

This chain joins TRBV30 and TRBJ2-1, with 7 nucleotides matching TRBD2. After removal of 0 bases from V and 0 bases from J, the junction contained 5 bases not matched to a gene. CDR3 length: 16 amino acids. Germline V gene lookup returns CDR1 GTSNPN and CDR2 SVGIG (reference sequence). CDR3: CAWSVPGLSSYNEQFF. In DNA, the CDR3 is TGTGCCTGGAGTGTACCGGGACTATCCTCCTACAATGAGCAGTTCTTC. The entire variable domain, with the rest obtained from reference TRBV30 and TRBJ2-1, is as follows: SQTIHQWPATLVQPVGSPLSLECTVEGTSNPNLYWYRQAAGRGLQLLFYSVGIGQISSEVPQNLSASRPQDRQFILSSKKLLLSDSGFYLCAWSVPGLSSYNEQFFGPGTRLTVL.

The V call is TRBV27, the J call TRBJ1-2, with D perhaps TRBD1 (6 bases). Trimming took off 5 bases at V and 5 bases at J, with 12 bases between the two ends. Germline V gene data show CDR1 as MNHEY and CDR2 as SMNVEV (reference sequence). The CDR3 runs to 13 residues. The CDR3 is CASSPRTEYGYTF. CDR3 DNA sequence: TGTGCCAGCAGTCCCCGGACAGAGTATGGCTACACCTTC.